The next 6 T cell receptor beta chains were all read from a single sample in a study of Graves' ophthalmopathy and Graves' hyperthyroidism. RNA transcripts yielded amplified TCR beta CDR3 regions. First-round RT-PCR relied on HTBI primers, and a second-round multiplex PCR came next. TCRdb re-called the multiplex PCR reads through MiXCR, storing one row per CDR3 protein. The sample yields 500,000 to 700,000 distinct CDR3 sequences, roughly 40% seen once. Source material: peripheral blood or thyroid tissue (not recorded which). The origin of the receptors is an adult man with Graves' hyperthyroidism.

Regarding this clonotype: Mismatch with germline at one junction end may stem from a read error. This chain uses TRBV7-3 with TRBJ2-5; D not resolved. Germline values: CDR1 SGHTA, CDR2 FQGTGA. The CDR3 has 15 amino acids. CDR3 residues: CASSYGQSYHETQYF. CDR3 in DNA: TGTGCCAGCAGTTACGGGCAGTCGTACCATGAGACCCAGTACTTC.

This clonotype was seen at least ten times. V gene TRBV29-1 combines with J gene TRBJ1-2; D not resolved. The CDR3 covers 13 residues. V lost 2 bases and J lost 3, with 10 bases in between. Germline CDR1 is SQVTM and CDR2 is ANQGSEA. CDR3 sequence (DNA): TGCAGCGTTGAACAAACCCGGTACTATGGCTACACCTTC. Translated: CSVEQTRYYGYTF. The whole variable domain, filled in from reference TRBV29-1 and TRBJ1-2, reads SAVISQKPSRDICQRGTSLTIQCQVDSQVTMMFWYRQQPGQSLTLIATANQGSEATYESGFVIDKFPISRPNLTFSTLTVSNMSPEDSSIYLCSVEQTRYYGYTFGSGTRLTVV.

This clonotype occurred a few times. V and J are TRBV4-1 and TRBJ1-5; 8 nucleotides line up with TRBD1. CDR1 MGHRA and CDR2 YSYEKL come from the germline V gene. V shed 1 base and J 4 bases; nucleotides not matched to a gene: 0. The CDR3 is 14 amino acids. CDR3 sequence: CASSQGDRNQPQHF. DNA of the CDR3: TGCGCCAGCAGCCAAGGGGACAGGAATCAGCCCCAGCATTTT.

This clonotype came up a few times. V gene TRBV6-5 combines with J gene TRBJ2-7, with unresolved D. The V and J ends lost 0 bases and 5 bases respectively, with 11 bases between them. The germline gives CDR1 MNHEY, CDR2 SVGAGI. The CDR3 spans 14 residues. The CDR3 region has the DNA TGTGCCAGCAGTTACTCGAACGGGTGGAACGAGCAGTACTTC. It encodes CASSYSNGWNEQYF.

This clonotype has ten or more counts. The chain carries TRBV2 and TRBJ1-3; D not certain. In germline, CDR1 is SNHLY, CDR2 FYNNEI. The CDR3 sequence is 15 residues long. The V end was cut by 1 base, the J end by 1 base, with 8 bases between. Here the CDR3 reads CASSEVGESGNTIYF. In DNA, the CDR3 is TGTGCCAGCAGTGAAGTTGGCGAATCTGGAAACACCATATATTTT.

The table lists this clonotype with many counts. The chain joins TRBV27 to TRBJ2-5; D is uncertain. CDR3 length: 13 residues. In germline, CDR1 is MNHEY, CDR2 SMNVEV (reference sequence). V dropped 5 bases and J dropped 5 bases, with 12 bases sitting between them. CDR3: CASSVSIEETQYF. The CDR3 DNA reads TGTGCCAGCAGTGTTTCAATCGAGGAGACCCAGTACTTC.